Reported below is one TCR beta chain. The CDR3 loop spans 15 amino acids. The V end was cut by 0 bases, the J end by 6 bases, with 12 bases between. Germline V gene sequence: CDR1 MNHEY, CDR2 SMNVEV (reference sequence). The sample originates from a study of blood T cell repertoires in COVID-19. Study background: From the United States, Italy and Spain came samples of acute and convalescent COVID-19. Nucleic acid was either cDNA or gDNA, and it came from T cells, B-cell-depleted T cells, or PBMCs.

Original data processing: Amplification of reference gene primers provided the estimated nucleated cell counts. Clones were sequenced by immunoSEQ multiplex PCR, and TCRdb holds only the in-frame ones, with some missing. Clone size and the V and J calls come from that table; the DNA yielded D and trimming. Of around 68,000 clones in the sample, roughly 93% were seen once. J is TRBJ2-1 and V is TRBV27; D might be TRBD1 (6 bases). Source material: peripheral blood. The origin of this receptor is a human donor in a cohort sampled during active COVID-19. The chain's CDR3 is CASSLSGALINEQFF. CDR3 DNA: TGTGCCAGCAGTTTATCGGGGGCGCTTATCAATGAGCAGTTCTTC.